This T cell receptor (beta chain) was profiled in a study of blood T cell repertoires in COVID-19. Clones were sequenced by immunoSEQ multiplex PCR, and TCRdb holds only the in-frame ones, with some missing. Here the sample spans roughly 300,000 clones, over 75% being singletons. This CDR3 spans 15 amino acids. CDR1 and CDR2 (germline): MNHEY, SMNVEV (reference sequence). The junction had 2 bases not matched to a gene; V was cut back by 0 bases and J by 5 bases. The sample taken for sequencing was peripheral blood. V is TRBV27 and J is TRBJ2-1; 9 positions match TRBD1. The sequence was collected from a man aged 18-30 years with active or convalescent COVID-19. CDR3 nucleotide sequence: TGTGCCAGCAGTTTATCGGACAGGGGTCACAATGAGCAGTTCTTC. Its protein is CASSLSDRGHNEQFF.